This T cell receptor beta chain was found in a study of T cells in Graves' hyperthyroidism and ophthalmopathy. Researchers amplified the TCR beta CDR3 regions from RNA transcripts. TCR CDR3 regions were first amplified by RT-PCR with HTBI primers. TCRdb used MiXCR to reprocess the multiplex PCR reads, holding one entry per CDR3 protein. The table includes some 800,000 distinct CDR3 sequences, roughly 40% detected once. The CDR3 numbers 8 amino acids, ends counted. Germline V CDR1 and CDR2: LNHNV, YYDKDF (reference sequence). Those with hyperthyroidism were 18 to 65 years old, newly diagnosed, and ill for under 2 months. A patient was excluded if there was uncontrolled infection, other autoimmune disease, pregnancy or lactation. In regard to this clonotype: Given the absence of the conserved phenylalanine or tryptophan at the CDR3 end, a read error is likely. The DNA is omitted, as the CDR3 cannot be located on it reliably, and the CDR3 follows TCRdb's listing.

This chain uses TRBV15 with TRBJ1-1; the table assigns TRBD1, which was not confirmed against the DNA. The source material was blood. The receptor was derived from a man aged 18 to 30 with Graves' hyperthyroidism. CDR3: CATSTPGT.